Described below is a single TCR beta chain sequence and its context. The same CDR3 arises from other DNA sequences in this sample as well. Germline V CDR1 and CDR2: MNHEY, SVGEGT. Trimming left V 6 bases short and J 0 bases short, with 6 bases between. The CDR3 sequence is 12 residues long. The sample comes from a study of blood T cell repertoires in COVID-19. Study summary: Acute and convalescent COVID-19 specimens originated in the United States, Italy and Spain.

Authors' data handling: By means of reference gene primer amplification, nucleated cell counts were estimated. Method: immunoSEQ multiplex PCR; TCRdb's copy keeps in-frame clones and lacks some. V and J calls and clone size come straight from that table; D and trimming were deduced from the DNA. The table includes 200,000 to 250,000 clones, around nine tenths detected once. Sequenced input: peripheral blood. The sequence was obtained from a man aged 55 to 70 who had recovered from COVID-19. J is TRBJ2-7 and V is TRBV6-2 or TRBV6-3; D remains unclear. The DNA of the CDR3 is TGTGCCAGCAGCCCCAGCTCCTACGAGCAGTACTTC. Its protein product is CASSPSSYEQYF.